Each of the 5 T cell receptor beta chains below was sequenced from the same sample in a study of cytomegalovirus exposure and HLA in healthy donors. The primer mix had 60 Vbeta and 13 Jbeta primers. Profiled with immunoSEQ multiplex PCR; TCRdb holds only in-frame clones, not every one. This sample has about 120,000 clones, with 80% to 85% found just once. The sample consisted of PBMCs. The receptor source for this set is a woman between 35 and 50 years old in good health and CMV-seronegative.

In DNA form, the CDR3 reads TGCAGCGTTGGTAGGACAGTAGTCCAAGAGACCCAGTACTTC. Encoded protein: CSVGRTVVQETQYF. The rearrangement uses TRBV29-1 and TRBJ2-5; weak D call: TRBD1 (6 bases). This CDR3 region has 14 residues. Germline V gene sequence: CDR1 SQVTM, CDR2 ANQGSEA. Trimming pared 4 bases from V and 1 base from J, leaving 13 bases between.

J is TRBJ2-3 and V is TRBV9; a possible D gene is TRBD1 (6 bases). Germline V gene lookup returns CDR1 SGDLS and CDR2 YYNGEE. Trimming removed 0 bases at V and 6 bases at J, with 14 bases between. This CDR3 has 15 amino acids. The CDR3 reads CASSVVHRVGDTQYF. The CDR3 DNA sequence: TGTGCCAGCAGCGTAGTGCACAGGGTTGGGGATACGCAGTATTTT. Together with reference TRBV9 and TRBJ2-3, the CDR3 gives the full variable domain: DSGVTQTPKHLITATGQRVTLRCSPRSGDLSVYWYQQSLDQGLQFLIQYYNGEERAKGNILERFSAQQFPDLHSELNLSSLELGDSALYFCASSVVHRVGDTQYFGPGTRLTVL.

The CDR3 region is CASSSVPGHDYEQYF. The CDR3 nucleotides read TGTGCCAGCAGCTCCGTCCCGGGACATGACTACGAGCAGTACTTC. The genes are TRBV7-2 and TRBJ2-7; D is perhaps TRBD1 (6 bases). V lost 4 bases and J 3 bases, leaving 16 bases between the germline ends. This CDR3 comprises 15 residues. CDR1 is SGHTA, CDR2 FQGNSA, per germline.

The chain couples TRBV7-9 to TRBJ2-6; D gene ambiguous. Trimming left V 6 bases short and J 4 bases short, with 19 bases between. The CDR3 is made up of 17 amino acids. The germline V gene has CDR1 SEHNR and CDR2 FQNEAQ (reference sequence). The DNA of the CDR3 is TGTGCCAGCAGTCAATCGTCAGGTTCTCAGGGGGCCAACGTCCTGACTTTC. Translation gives CASSQSSGSQGANVLTF.

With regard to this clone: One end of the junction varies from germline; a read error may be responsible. CDR3 protein: CASGLIGPGENEQFF. The CDR3 nucleotides are TGTGCCAGCGGCTTAATCGGTCCGGGAGAGAATGAGCAGTTCTTC. The chain recombines TRBV7-8 with TRBJ2-1, with D possibly matching TRBD2 (6 bases). Per the germline V gene, CDR1 is SGHVS and CDR2 is FQNEAQ. This CDR3 is built from 15 residues.